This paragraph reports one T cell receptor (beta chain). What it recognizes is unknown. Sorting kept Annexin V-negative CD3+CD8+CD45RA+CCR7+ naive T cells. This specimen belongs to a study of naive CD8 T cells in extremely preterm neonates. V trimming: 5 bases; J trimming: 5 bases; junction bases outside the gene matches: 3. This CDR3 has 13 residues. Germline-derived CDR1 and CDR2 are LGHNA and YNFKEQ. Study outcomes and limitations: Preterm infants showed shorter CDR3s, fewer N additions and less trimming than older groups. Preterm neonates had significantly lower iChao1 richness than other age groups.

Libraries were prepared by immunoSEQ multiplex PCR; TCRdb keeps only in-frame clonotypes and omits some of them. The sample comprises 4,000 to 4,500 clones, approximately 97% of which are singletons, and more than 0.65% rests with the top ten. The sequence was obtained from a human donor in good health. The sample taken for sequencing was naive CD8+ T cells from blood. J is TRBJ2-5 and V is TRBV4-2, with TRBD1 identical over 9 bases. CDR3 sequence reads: CASSSGQGETQYF. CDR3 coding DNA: TGTGCCAGCAGCTCCGGACAGGGGGAGACCCAGTACTTC.